The 3 T cell receptor beta chains below all came from one sample that was sequenced in a study of T-cell memory formation after mild COVID-19. TCRdb reprocessed the 5' RACE reads via MiXCR and lists one record per CDR3 protein. The sample consists of about 150,000 distinct CDR3 sequences, under 30% of them appearing once. The specimen sequenced was PBMCs or a T cell subset sorted from them (not recorded which). The receptors were gathered from an adult woman who had mild COVID-19 (a few samples of this study predate the infection). Cell type and time point are not known.

This sequence joins TRBV7-6 and TRBJ1-4; TRBD1 is a possible D gene (5 bases). V lost 2 bases, J lost 8 bases, and 9 bases lay in between. CDR1 and CDR2 from the germline V gene are SGHVS and FNYEAQ. The CDR3 is made up of 13 amino acids. In nucleotides, the CDR3 is TGTGCCAGCAGCTTAAGCGGGGGGGAAAAACTGTTTTTT. Translation: CASSLSGGEKLFF.

This chain links TRBV3-1 with TRBJ1-1; 8 bases fit TRBD1. CDR3 length: 18 amino acids. CDR1 is LGHDT and CDR2 is YNNKEL in the germline V gene (reference sequence). J lost 3 bases, V lost 8 bases, and 20 bases had no gene match. CDR3 amino acids: CASQGRTGTFFGDTEAFF. CDR3 nucleotides: TGTGCCAGCCAAGGGAGGACAGGGACCTTTTTTGGCGACACTGAAGCTTTCTTT.

The rearrangement links TRBV5-1 to TRBJ2-3; no definite D call. CDR3 size: 13 residues. Per the germline V gene, CDR1 is SGHRS and CDR2 is YFSETQ. V was clipped by 4 bases and J by 6 bases, with 12 bases between them. CDR3 loop: CASSVDPDDTQYF. The DNA for the CDR3 is TGCGCCAGCAGCGTCGACCCGGACGATACGCAGTATTTT.